These 17 T cell receptor beta chains originate from one sample sequenced in a study of T cell responses to AZD1222 COVID-19 vaccine. Data came from immunoSEQ multiplex PCR; TCRdb stores just in-frame clones and leaves some out. The sample shows 130,000 to 150,000 clones, roughly 84% of them seen only once. Specimen: peripheral blood, collected 28 days after the second AZD1222 dose. These receptor sequences come from an adult who received the AZD1222 COVID-19 vaccine.

The gene calls are TRBV7-2 and TRBJ1-2, with a weak D call TRBD1 (5 bases). V shed 5 bases and J shed 4 bases, with 8 bases lying between them. Germline-derived CDR1 and CDR2 are SGHTA and FQGNSA. The CDR3 extends over 12 amino acids. The DNA for the CDR3 is TGTGCCAGCAGCCCCACAGGCTATGGCTACACCTTC. It yields the protein CASSPTGYGYTF.

The chain has TRBV18 and TRBJ1-4; D is unclear. Germline loops: CDR1 KGHSH, CDR2 LQKENI. The V gene lost 0 bases and the J gene lost 4 bases, with 9 bases spanning the gap. This CDR3 comprises 15 residues. CDR3 bases: TGTGCCAGCTCACCACCAAGTACGGGTAATGAAAAACTGTTTTTT. Protein: CASSPPSTGNEKLFF.

This chain uses TRBV5-1 with TRBJ1-1; 8 bases fit TRBD1. CDR1 and CDR2 from the germline V gene are SGHRS and YFSETQ. CDR3 length: 15 residues. V shed 2 bases and J 5 bases; nucleotides not matched to a gene: 8. CDR3 loop: CASSFLTGEGTEAFF. DNA of the CDR3: TGCGCCAGCAGCTTTCTGACAGGGGAGGGAACTGAAGCTTTCTTT.

This sequence joins TRBV10-1 and TRBJ2-7; TRBD2 is a possible D gene (6 bases). The CDR3 is 12 amino acids. The V and J ends lost 5 bases and 7 bases respectively, with 12 bases between them. CDR1 WNHNN and CDR2 SYGVQD come from the germline V gene (reference sequence). Here the CDR3 DNA reads TGCGCCAGCAGTAAGGGGACTGGGGAGCAGTACTTC. This translates into CASSKGTGEQYF.

The chain carries TRBV20-1 and TRBJ2-7, with D perhaps TRBD1 (6 bases). The V gene's germline CDR1 is DFQATT and CDR2 SNEGSKA (reference sequence). The V end lost 6 bases, the J end lost 5 bases, and 11 bases lay between the germline ends. CDR3 length: 11 amino acids. CDR3 sequence: CSASGGDEQYF. In DNA form, the CDR3 reads TGCAGTGCGAGTGGGGGCGACGAGCAGTACTTC.

This chain uses TRBV29-1 with TRBJ2-7; D is unresolved. This CDR3 has 11 residues. Germline assignment: CDR1 SQVTM and CDR2 ANQGSEA. The V end was cut by 5 bases, the J end by 7 bases, with 12 bases between. Here the CDR3 DNA reads TGCAGCGTTCTTCTGGGTGGGGAGCAGTACTTC. Amino acid sequence: CSVLLGGEQYF.

This clone is a singleton in its sample. This rearrangement joins TRBV5-4 to TRBJ1-1, with D hard to call. V lost 6 bases and J lost 4, with 16 bases in between. The CDR3 covers 14 residues. CDR1 is SGHNT, CDR2 YYREEE, per germline (reference sequence). For the CDR3, the DNA is TGTGCCAGCATCCCTGACCTGTCCGGCACTGAAGCTTTCTTT. Its protein product is CASIPDLSGTEAFF.

Worth noting for this clone: Germline is not matched at one junction end, which may reflect a read error. V usage is TRBV7-8 and J usage is TRBJ1-3, with TRBD1 identical over 7 bases. Per the germline V gene, CDR1 is SGHVS and CDR2 is FQNEAQ. The CDR3 has 13 residues. The CDR3 spells CASSVAGGYTIYF. Written as DNA, the CDR3 is TGTGCCAGCAGCGTAGCAGGGGGGTACACCATATATTTT.

This clone was recorded only once. The V and J genes are TRBV7-9 and TRBJ1-6; TRBD1 is a possible D gene (6 bases). The CDR3 contains 14 residues. The V end was cut by 2 bases, the J end by 7 bases, with 9 bases between. CDR1 is SEHNR and CDR2 is FQNEAQ in the germline V gene (reference sequence). The CDR3 DNA sequence: TGTGCCAGCAGCTTACCCAGGGGAAATTCACCCCTCCACTTT. Translated: CASSLPRGNSPLHF.

The gene calls are TRBV27 and TRBJ2-7; D may be TRBD1 (5 bases). CDR1 and CDR2 from the germline V gene are MNHEY and SMNVEV (reference sequence). V lost 6 bases and J 0 bases, leaving 12 bases between the germline ends. This CDR3 is 14 amino acids long. CDR3 in amino acids: CASRSTGYSYEQYF. The CDR3 coding sequence is TGTGCCAGCAGGTCCACAGGCTACTCCTACGAGCAGTACTTC.

The rearrangement joins TRBV28 to TRBJ2-5, with 7 bases lining up with TRBD1. The germline CDR1 and CDR2 sequences are MDHEN and SYDVKM. Losses at the gene ends were 6 bases for V and 2 bases for J; bases not matched to a gene: 12. The CDR3 has 16 residues. The CDR3 here is CASSLNPGQLQETQYF. CDR3 in DNA: TGTGCCAGCAGCTTAAACCCGGGACAGCTTCAAGAGACCCAGTACTTC.

The chain uses TRBV11-3 and TRBJ1-1, with D possibly matching TRBD1 (5 bases). The CDR3 length is 14 residues. CDR1 and CDR2 (germline): SGHNT, YENEEA. Between the trimmed V and J ends, which lost 1 base and 5 bases, there was a span of 11 bases. As DNA, the CDR3 is TGTGCCAGCAGCTTAGGTGGGGGAAAGACTGAAGCTTTCTTT. Encoded protein: CASSLGGGKTEAFF. Variable domain in full (rest from reference TRBV11-3 and TRBJ1-1): EAGVVQSPRYKIIEKKQPVAFWCNPISGHNTLYWYLQNLGQGPELLIRYENEEAVDDSQLPKDRFSAERLKGVDSTLKIQPAELGDSAVYLCASSLGGGKTEAFFGQGTRLTVV.

The chain is built from TRBV2 and TRBJ2-7; 10 bases are shared with TRBD1. With V trimmed by 8 bases and J by 7 bases, 11 bases remained unmatched. The CDR3 runs 14 residues. Germline assignment: CDR1 SNHLY and CDR2 FYNNEI. The CDR3 coding sequence is TGTGCCAGCTGTGGACAGGGGGGACTCGGGGAGCAGTACTTC. Protein sequence: CASCGQGGLGEQYF.

The rearrangement links TRBV6-5 to TRBJ2-7; D is possibly TRBD1 or TRBD2 (5 bases each). The CDR3 is 13 residues long. Trimming pared 8 bases from V and 5 bases from J, leaving 16 bases between. Germline V gene lookup returns CDR1 MNHEY and CDR2 SVGAGI. The CDR3 bases are TGTGCCAGCTCGGGGCAGGGCTTCAACGAGCAGTACTTC. Translated, it gives CASSGQGFNEQYF.

V gene TRBV15 combines with J gene TRBJ2-1; D call uncertain. CDR1 LNHNV and CDR2 YYDKDF come from the germline V gene (reference sequence). CDR3 length: 15 amino acids. V lost 9 bases to trimming and J lost 2 bases, with 17 bases between them. CDR3 region: CATMARRVTYNEQFF. The CDR3 DNA sequence: TGTGCCACGATGGCACGACGGGTTACCTACAATGAGCAGTTCTTC.

The chain uses TRBV5-1 and TRBJ2-1, with D possibly being TRBD2 (5 bases). Germline V gene sequence: CDR1 SGHRS, CDR2 YFSETQ. The CDR3 has 14 amino acids. Trimming removed 9 bases from V and 1 base from J, with 14 bases in between. The CDR3 protein is CATRVSGSYNEQFF. Written as DNA, the CDR3 is TGCGCCACCCGAGTGAGCGGATCCTACAATGAGCAGTTCTTC.

This sequence joins TRBV5-1 and TRBJ2-5; a weak D match, TRBD2 (5 bases). The CDR3 is 15 residues long. In germline, CDR1 is SGHRS, CDR2 YFSETQ. Deletions cut 3 bases from V and 1 base from J, with 13 bases between. The chain's CDR3 is CASSSGGQSQETQYF. CDR3 DNA sequence: TGCGCCAGCAGCTCCGGAGGTCAGTCCCAAGAGACCCAGTACTTC.